The next 15 T cell receptor beta chains were all read from a single sample in a study of blood T cell repertoires in COVID-19 (dated by TCRdb to about 2020). Libraries came from the immunoSEQ multiplex PCR assay. TCRdb holds this immuneACCESS table with in-frame rearrangements only. Some clones are missing; in checked studies, unresolved V genes explain under half, and the rest has no known cause. The sample contains over 100,000 clones, 75% to 90% of them found a single time. Of the sample, roughly 4.7% is held by the ten largest clones. Source material: peripheral blood. These receptors all come from a man aged 40-49 years with acute or convalescent COVID-19.

The count of this clone is one. The chain joins TRBV10-3 to TRBJ2-1; the D gene is possibly TRBD1 (6 bases). Germline assignment: CDR1 ENHRY and CDR2 SYGVKD. Trimming shortened V by 10 bases and J by 10 bases, and 11 bases separated the two germline ends. This CDR3 comprises 10 residues. The CDR3 bases are TGTGCCACCCTAGGACAGGAGCAGTTCTTC. Translated: CATLGQEQFF.

The rearrangement joins TRBV6-5 to TRBJ1-4; 8 bases are shared with TRBD1. V was pared by 5 bases and J by 6 bases, with 5 bases of the junction left unmatched. This CDR3 spans 14 amino acids. Per germline, CDR1 MNHEY and CDR2 SVGAGI. CDR3 region: CASSRDRWDEKLFF. The CDR3, as DNA: TGTGCCAGCAGTAGGGACAGGTGGGATGAAAAACTGTTTTTT.

The genes are TRBV6-1 and TRBJ1-5, with a tentative D call TRBD1 (6 bases). V shed 3 bases and J shed 15 bases, with 18 bases lying between them. CDR3 length equals 13 residues. Germline V CDR1 and CDR2: MNHNS, SASEGT. The CDR3: CASSDRGGDGPHF. The CDR3 bases are TGTGCCAGCAGTGATAGGGGGGGAGACGGCCCGCATTTT.

The chain is built from TRBV14 and TRBJ1-2; D might be TRBD1 (6 bases). Germline CDR1 SGHDN, CDR2 FVKESK. Trimming removed 4 bases from V and 5 bases from J, with 8 bases in between. The CDR3 has 12 residues. CDR3 amino acids: CASSLTGYGYTF. The CDR3 nucleotides read TGTGCCAGCAGCCTGACAGGTTATGGCTACACCTTC.

The chain uses TRBV5-1 and TRBJ1-2; D call uncertain. Trimming removed 4 bases at V and 8 bases at J, with 15 bases between. The CDR3 is 13 amino acids. Germline V gives CDR1 SGHRS, CDR2 YFSETQ. CDR3: CASSPLDGGGYTF. As DNA, the CDR3 is TGCGCCAGCAGCCCACTAGACGGTGGAGGCTACACCTTC.

V gene TRBV4-3 combines with J gene TRBJ1-1; 8 positions match TRBD1. CDR1 and CDR2 (germline): LGHNA, YSLEER. V shed 0 bases, J shed 4 bases, and the junction held 4 bases outside the gene matches. The CDR3 totals 15 residues. CDR3 in DNA: TGCGCCAGCAGCCAAGACAGGGGGCGTATCACTGAAGCTTTCTTT. Encoded protein: CASSQDRGRITEAFF.

J is TRBJ1-1 and V is TRBV7-9; the D gene is possibly TRBD1 (6 bases). Germline loops: CDR1 SEHNR, CDR2 FQNEAQ (reference sequence). This CDR3 spans 15 amino acids. Trimming pared 5 bases from V and 3 bases from J, leaving 16 bases between. The CDR3 sequence: CASSPIQGWDTEAFF. DNA of the CDR3: TGTGCCAGCAGCCCCATACAGGGTTGGGACACTGAAGCTTTCTTT.

This rearrangement joins TRBV4-3 to TRBJ1-2; D perhaps matches TRBD1 (5 bases). From germline, CDR1 is LGHNA and CDR2 YSLEER. This CDR3 contains 13 residues. Trimming left V 0 bases short and J 6 bases short, with 8 bases between. The CDR3 sequence is CASSQEGADGYTF. The CDR3 nucleotides read TGCGCCAGCAGCCAAGAAGGGGCGGATGGCTACACCTTC.

The CDR3 DNA reads as TGTGCCACCAGCAGAGCAGGTTATACCTATGGCTACACCTTC. Translating it yields CATSRAGYTYGYTF. The rearrangement uses TRBV15 and TRBJ1-2; D unresolved. CDR3 size: 14 residues. Trimming took off 1 base at V and 4 bases at J, with 10 bases between the two ends. The V gene's germline CDR1 is LNHNV and CDR2 YYDKDF (reference sequence).

This clone was seen just once. This chain connects TRBV10-3 to TRBJ1-5; 9 nucleotides match TRBD1. The V gene end was trimmed by 1 base and the J gene end by 0 bases; junction bases not matched to a gene: 4. Per germline, CDR1 ENHRY and CDR2 SYGVKD. This CDR3 has 17 amino acids. The CDR3 nucleotides read TGTGCCATCAGTGAGTACGGGACAGGGATTAGCAATCAGCCCCAGCATTTT. It codes for CAISEYGTGISNQPQHF.

The chain employs TRBV28 and TRBJ1-6; D gene uncertain. The CDR3 runs 12 residues. Germline-derived CDR1 and CDR2 are MDHEN and SYDVKM. Trimming took 7 bases from V and 11 from J, leaving 12 bases between them. CDR3 in DNA: TGTGCCAGCACCCTACCCTCCGCACCCCTCCACTTT. This codes for CASTLPSAPLHF.

The chain recombines TRBV3-1 (or the pseudogene TRBV3-2) with TRBJ1-2; no definite D call. Germline V CDR1 and CDR2: LGHDT, YNNKEL (reference sequence). This CDR3 spans 16 amino acids. Trimming removed 1 base at V and 4 bases at J, with 16 bases between. The CDR3 is CASSQGALSDGYGYTF. The CDR3 region has the DNA TGTGCCAGCAGCCAAGGGGCCTTGAGTGATGGCTATGGCTACACCTTC.

V and J are TRBV4-2 and TRBJ2-5; 13 bases align to TRBD2. The CDR3 runs 18 residues. Trimming removed 1 base from V and 2 bases from J; junction bases left unmatched: 7. Per the germline V gene, CDR1 is LGHNA and CDR2 is YNFKEQ. In DNA form, the CDR3 reads TGTGCCAGCAGCCAAGCCACACCGGGACTAGCGGGACAAGAGACCCAGTACTTC. Translating it yields CASSQATPGLAGQETQYF.

This sequence joins TRBV29-1 and TRBJ1-1; a weak D match, TRBD1 (5 bases). This CDR3 has 14 residues. Germline CDR1 is SQVTM and CDR2 is ANQGSEA. Trimming removed 7 bases from V and 7 bases from J, with 22 bases in between. For the CDR3, the DNA is TGCAGCGCAACTGACCCCGGGGGTGGTGGTGAAGCTTTCTTT. Translation: CSATDPGGGGEAFF.

The chain has TRBV18 and TRBJ1-3; D not resolved. V was cut by 0 bases and J by 0 bases, with 6 bases left in between. The CDR3 is 15 residues long. CDR1 is KGHSH, CDR2 LQKENI, per germline. CDR3 amino acids: CASSPPSRSGNTIYF. CDR3 coding DNA: TGTGCCAGCTCACCACCCTCTCGCTCTGGAAACACCATATATTTT.